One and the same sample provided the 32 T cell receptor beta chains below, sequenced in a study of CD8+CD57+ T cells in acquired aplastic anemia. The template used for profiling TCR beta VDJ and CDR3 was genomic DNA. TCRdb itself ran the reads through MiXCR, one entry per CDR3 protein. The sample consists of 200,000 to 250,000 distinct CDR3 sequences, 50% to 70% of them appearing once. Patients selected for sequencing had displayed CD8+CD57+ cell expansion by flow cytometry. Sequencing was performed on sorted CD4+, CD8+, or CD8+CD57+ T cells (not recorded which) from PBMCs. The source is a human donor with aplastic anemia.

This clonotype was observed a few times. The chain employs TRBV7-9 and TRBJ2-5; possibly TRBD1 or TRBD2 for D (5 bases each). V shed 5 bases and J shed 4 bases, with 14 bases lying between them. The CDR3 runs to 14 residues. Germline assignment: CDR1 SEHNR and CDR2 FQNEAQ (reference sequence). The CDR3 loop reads CASSVATGGETQYF. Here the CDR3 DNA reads TGTGCCAGCAGCGTCGCGACTGGGGGAGAGACCCAGTACTTC.

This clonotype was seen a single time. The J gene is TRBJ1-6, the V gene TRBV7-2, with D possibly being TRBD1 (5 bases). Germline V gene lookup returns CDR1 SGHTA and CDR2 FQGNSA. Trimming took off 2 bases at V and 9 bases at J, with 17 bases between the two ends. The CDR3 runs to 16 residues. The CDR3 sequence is CASSLKTGVFGSPLHF. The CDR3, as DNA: TGTGCCAGCAGCTTAAAAACAGGCGTCTTCGGTTCACCCCTCCACTTT. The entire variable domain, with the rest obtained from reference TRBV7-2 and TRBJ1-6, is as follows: GAGVSQSPSNKVTEKGKDVELRCDPISGHTALYWYRQSLGQGLEFLIYFQGNSAPDKSGLPSDRFSAERTGGSVSTLTIQRTQQEDSAVYLCASSLKTGVFGSPLHFGNGTRLTVT.

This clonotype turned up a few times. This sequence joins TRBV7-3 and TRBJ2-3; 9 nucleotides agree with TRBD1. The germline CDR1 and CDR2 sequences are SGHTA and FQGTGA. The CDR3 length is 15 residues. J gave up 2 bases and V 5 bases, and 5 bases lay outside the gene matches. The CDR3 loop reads CASSVGQGVTDTQYF. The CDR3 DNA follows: TGTGCCAGCAGCGTGGGACAGGGCGTCACAGATACGCAGTATTTT.

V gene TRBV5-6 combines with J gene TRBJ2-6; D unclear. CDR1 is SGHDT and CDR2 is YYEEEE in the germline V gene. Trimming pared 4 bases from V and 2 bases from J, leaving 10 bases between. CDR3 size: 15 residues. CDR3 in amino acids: CASSPDQAGANVLTF. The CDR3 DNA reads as TGTGCCAGCAGCCCGGACCAGGCTGGGGCCAACGTCCTGACTTTC.

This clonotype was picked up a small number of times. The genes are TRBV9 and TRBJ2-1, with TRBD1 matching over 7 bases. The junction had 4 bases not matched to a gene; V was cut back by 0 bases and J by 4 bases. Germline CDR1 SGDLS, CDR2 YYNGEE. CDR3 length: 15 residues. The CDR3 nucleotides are TGTGCCAGCAGCGTAGCGGCAGGGGGATACAATGAGCAGTTCTTC. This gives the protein CASSVAAGGYNEQFF.

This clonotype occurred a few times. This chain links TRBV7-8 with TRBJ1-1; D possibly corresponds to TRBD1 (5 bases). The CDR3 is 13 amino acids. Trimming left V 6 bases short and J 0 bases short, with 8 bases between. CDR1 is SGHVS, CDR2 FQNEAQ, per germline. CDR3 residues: CASSRQLNTEAFF. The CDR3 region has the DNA TGTGCCAGCAGTCGACAGCTGAACACTGAAGCTTTCTTT. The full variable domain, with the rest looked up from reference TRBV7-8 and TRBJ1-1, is GAGVSQSPRYKVAKRGQDVALRCDPISGHVSLFWYQQALGQGPEFLTYFQNEAQLDKSGLPSDRFFAERPEGSVSTLKIQRTQQEDSAVYLCASSRQLNTEAFFGQGTRLTVV.

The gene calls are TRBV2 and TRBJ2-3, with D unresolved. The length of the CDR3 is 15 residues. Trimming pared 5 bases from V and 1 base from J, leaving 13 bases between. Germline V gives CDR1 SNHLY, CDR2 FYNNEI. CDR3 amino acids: CASSPMETGTDTQYF. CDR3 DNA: TGTGCCAGCAGTCCAATGGAAACGGGCACAGATACGCAGTATTTT.

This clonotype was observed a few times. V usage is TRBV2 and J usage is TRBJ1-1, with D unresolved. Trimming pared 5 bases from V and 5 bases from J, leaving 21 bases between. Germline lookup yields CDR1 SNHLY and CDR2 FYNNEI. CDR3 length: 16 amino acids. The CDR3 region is CASSFGANSGRTEAFF. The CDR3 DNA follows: TGTGCCAGCAGTTTTGGAGCAAACTCTGGAAGGACTGAAGCTTTCTTT.

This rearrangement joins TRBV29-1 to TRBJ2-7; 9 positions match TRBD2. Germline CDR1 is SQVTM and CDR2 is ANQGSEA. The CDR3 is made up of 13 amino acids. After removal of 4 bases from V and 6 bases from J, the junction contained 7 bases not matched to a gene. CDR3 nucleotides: TGCAGCGTTGTGGGGACTAGCACCATCGAGCAGTACTTC. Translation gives CSVVGTSTIEQYF.

The CDR3 loop is CASSQEISPRERYGYTF. For the CDR3, the DNA is TGTGCCAGCAGCCAAGAGATCAGTCCCAGGGAGCGCTATGGCTACACCTTC. The chain carries TRBV4-2 and TRBJ1-2; possible D gene TRBD1, 5 bases. Deletions cut 0 bases from V and 4 bases from J, with 18 bases between. CDR3 length equals 17 residues. CDR1 is LGHNA, CDR2 YNFKEQ, per germline.

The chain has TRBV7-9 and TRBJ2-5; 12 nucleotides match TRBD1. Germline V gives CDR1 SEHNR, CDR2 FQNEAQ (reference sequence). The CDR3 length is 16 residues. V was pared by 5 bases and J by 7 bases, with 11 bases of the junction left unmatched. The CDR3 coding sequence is TGTGCCAGCAGCCCGGGGACAGGGGGCGGCGCGTTGACCCAGTACTTC. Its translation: CASSPGTGGGALTQYF.

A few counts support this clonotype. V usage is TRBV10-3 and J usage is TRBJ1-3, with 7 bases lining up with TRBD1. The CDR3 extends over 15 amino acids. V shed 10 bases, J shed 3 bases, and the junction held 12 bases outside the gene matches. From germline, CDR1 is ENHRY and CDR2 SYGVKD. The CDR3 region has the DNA TGTGCCAGCGCGGAAGGGGGCGCGGATGGAAACACCATATATTTT. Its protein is CASAEGGADGNTIYF.

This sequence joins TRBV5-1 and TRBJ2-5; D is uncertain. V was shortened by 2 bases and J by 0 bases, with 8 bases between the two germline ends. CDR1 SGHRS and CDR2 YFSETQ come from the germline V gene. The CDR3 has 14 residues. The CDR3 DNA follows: TGCGCCAGCAGCTTCCTTAAAGACCAAGAGACCCAGTACTTC. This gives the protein CASSFLKDQETQYF.

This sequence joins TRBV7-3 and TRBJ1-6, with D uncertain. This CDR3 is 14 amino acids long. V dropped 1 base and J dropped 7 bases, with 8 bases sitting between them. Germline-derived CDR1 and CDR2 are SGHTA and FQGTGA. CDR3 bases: TGTGCCAGCAGCTTAAGGGCCGCAAATTCACCCCTCCACTTT. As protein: CASSLRAANSPLHF.

The CDR3: CASSFSTLGNSPLHF. The CDR3 DNA reads TGTGCCAGCAGCTTTTCGACTCTGGGGAATTCACCCCTCCACTTT. The genes are TRBV7-2 and TRBJ1-6; D unclear. CDR1 and CDR2 (germline): SGHTA, FQGNSA. Trimming took 3 bases from V and 7 from J, leaving 13 bases between them. The CDR3 spans 15 residues.

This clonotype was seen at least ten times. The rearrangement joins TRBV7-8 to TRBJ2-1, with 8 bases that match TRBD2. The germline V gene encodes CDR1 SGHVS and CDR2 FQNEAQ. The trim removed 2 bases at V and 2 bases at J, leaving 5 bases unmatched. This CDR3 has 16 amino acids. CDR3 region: CASSLSGGPAYNEQFF. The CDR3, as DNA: TGTGCCAGCAGCTTATCGGGGGGGCCTGCCTACAATGAGCAGTTCTTC.

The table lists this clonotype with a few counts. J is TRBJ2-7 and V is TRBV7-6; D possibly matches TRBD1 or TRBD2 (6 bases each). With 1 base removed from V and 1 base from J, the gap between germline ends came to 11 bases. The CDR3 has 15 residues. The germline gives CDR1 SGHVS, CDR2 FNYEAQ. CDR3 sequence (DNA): TGTGCCAGCAGCTTAGGAGGGGGACTTTCCTACGAGCAGTACTTC. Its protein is CASSLGGGLSYEQYF.

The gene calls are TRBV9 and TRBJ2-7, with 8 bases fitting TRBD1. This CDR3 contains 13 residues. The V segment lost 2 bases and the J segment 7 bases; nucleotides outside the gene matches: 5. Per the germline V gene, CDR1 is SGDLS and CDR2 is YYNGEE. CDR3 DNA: TGTGCCAGCAGCGTCCAAACAGGGGGTGAGCAGTACTTC. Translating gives CASSVQTGGEQYF.

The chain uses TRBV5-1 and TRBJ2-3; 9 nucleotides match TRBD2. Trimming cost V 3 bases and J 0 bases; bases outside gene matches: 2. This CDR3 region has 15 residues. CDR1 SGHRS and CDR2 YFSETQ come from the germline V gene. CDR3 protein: CASSSRGGSTDTQYF. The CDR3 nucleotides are TGCGCCAGCAGCTCGCGGGGGGGCAGCACAGATACGCAGTATTTT.

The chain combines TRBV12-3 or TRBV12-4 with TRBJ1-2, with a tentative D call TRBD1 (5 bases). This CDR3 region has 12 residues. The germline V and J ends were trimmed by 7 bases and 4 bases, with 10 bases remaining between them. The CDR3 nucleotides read TGTGCCAGCACCAGGGATACCTATGGCTACACCTTC. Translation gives CASTRDTYGYTF.

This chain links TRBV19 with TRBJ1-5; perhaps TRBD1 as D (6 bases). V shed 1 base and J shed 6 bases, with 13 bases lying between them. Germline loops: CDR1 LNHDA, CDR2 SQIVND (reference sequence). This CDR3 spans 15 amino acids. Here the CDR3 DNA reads TGTGCCAGTAGTATAGTGGGGGGCGTGCTTCAGCCCCAGCATTTT. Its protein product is CASSIVGGVLQPQHF.

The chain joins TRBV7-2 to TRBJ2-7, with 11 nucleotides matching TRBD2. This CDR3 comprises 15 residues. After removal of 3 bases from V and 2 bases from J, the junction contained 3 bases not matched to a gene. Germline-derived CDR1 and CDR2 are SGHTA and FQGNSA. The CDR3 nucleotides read TGTGCCAGCAGCTTGACTAGCGGGGACACCTACGAGCAGTACTTC. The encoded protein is CASSLTSGDTYEQYF.

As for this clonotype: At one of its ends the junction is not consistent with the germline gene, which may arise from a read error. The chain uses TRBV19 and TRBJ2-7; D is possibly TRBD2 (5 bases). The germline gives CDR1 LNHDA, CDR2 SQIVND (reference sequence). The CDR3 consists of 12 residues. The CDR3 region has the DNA TGTGCCAGCAGTACCGTGGAGGCCGAGCAGTACTTC. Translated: CASSTVEAEQYF.

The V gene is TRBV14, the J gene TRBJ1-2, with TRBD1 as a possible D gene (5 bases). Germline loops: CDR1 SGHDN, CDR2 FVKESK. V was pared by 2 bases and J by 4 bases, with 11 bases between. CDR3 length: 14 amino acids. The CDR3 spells CASSQRGHSYGYTF. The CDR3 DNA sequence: TGTGCCAGCAGCCAACGGGGCCATAGCTATGGCTACACCTTC.

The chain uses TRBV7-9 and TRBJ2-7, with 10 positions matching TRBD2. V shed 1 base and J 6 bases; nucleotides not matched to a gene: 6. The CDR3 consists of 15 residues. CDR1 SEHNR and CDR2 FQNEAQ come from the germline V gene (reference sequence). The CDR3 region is CASSLVLSGGSEQYF. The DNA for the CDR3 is TGTGCCAGCAGCTTAGTTCTTAGCGGGGGGTCCGAGCAGTACTTC.

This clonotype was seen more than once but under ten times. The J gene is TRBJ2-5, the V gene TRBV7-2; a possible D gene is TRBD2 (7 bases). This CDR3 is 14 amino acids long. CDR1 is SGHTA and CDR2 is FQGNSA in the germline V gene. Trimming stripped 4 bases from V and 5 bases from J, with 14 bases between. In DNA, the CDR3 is TGTGCCAGCAGCTCGACTAGGGGGGGGGAGACCCAGTACTTC. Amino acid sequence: CASSSTRGGETQYF. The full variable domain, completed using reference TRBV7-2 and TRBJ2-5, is GAGVSQSPSNKVTEKGKDVELRCDPISGHTALYWYRQSLGQGLEFLIYFQGNSAPDKSGLPSDRFSAERTGGSVSTLTIQRTQQEDSAVYLCASSSTRGGETQYFGPGTRLLVL.

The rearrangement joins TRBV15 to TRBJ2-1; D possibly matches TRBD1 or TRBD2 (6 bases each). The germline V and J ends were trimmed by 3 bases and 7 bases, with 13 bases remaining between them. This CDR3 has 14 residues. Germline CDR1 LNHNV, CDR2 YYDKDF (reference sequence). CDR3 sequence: CATSSFSGANEQFF. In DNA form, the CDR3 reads TGTGCCACCAGCAGCTTTTCGGGGGCAAATGAGCAGTTCTTC.

In DNA, the CDR3 is TGTGCCAGTGGCGACGGGTCGGGACTTTACAATGAGCAGTTCTTC. This translates into CASGDGSGLYNEQFF. This chain links TRBV19 with TRBJ2-1; TRBD2 is a possible D gene (6 bases). Germline V CDR1 and CDR2: LNHDA, SQIVND (reference sequence). V was clipped by 8 bases and J by 4 bases, with 18 bases between them. This CDR3 contains 15 residues.

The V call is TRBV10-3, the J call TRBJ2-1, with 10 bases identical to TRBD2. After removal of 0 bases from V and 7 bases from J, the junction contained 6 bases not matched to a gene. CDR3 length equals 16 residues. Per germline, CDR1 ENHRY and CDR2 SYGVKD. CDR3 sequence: CAISESSAGGGNEQFF. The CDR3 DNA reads TGTGCCATCAGTGAGTCGTCAGCGGGAGGGGGTAATGAGCAGTTCTTC.

The CDR3 sequence: CASSYSRGRSYEQYF. The CDR3 DNA reads as TGTGCCAGCAGTTACTCGAGGGGGAGATCCTACGAGCAGTACTTC. This chain links TRBV6-6 with TRBJ2-7, with a tentative D call TRBD1 (6 bases). The CDR3 runs to 15 residues. Germline V gene sequence: CDR1 MNHNY, CDR2 SVGAGI (reference sequence). Between the trimmed V and J ends, which lost 0 bases and 1 base, there was a span of 10 bases.

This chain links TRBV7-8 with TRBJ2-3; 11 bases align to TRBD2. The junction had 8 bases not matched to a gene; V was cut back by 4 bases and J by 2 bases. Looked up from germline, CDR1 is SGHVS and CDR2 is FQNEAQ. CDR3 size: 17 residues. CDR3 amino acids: CASSSNLAGGFTDTQYF. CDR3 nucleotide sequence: TGTGCCAGCAGCTCGAACTTAGCGGGAGGGTTCACAGATACGCAGTATTTT.

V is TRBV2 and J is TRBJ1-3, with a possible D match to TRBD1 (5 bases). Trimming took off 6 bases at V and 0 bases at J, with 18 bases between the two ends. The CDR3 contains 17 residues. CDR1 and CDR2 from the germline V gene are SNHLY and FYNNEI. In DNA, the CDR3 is TGTGCCAGCAGGCCCCAGGAGGGACTGGACTCTGGAAACACCATATATTTT. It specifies CASRPQEGLDSGNTIYF. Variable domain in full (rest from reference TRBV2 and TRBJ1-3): EPEVTQTPSHQVTQMGQEVILRCVPISNHLYFYWYRQILGQKVEFLVSFYNNEISEKSEIFDDQFSVERPDGSNFTLKIRSTKLEDSAMYFCASRPQEGLDSGNTIYFGEGSWLTVV.